This paragraph reports one T cell receptor beta chain. Its cognate antigen is unknown. These data are taken from a study of beta chain features in type 1 diabetes. In the study overall: Healthy donors and patients showed comparable age, gender and cell yields.

The collection from each donor was one heparinised blood draw averaging about 116 mL. Sequencing targeted expressed TCRB transcripts, as all isolated RNA had been reverse transcribed. The assay was immunoSEQ multiplex PCR, and TCRdb's table has in-frame clones only and misses some. The data contain about 360,000 clones, 10% to 15% of them singletons. Study observations and caveats: Fewer junction insertions and more nucleotide deletions appeared in type 1 diabetes patients.

Looked up from germline, CDR1 is LNHDA and CDR2 is SQIVND (reference sequence). The CDR3 length is 14 residues. V was trimmed by 8 bases and J by 0 bases, leaving 11 bases between them. The source is a man aged 18 to 29 in good health. The V and J genes are TRBV19 and TRBJ1-5; D perhaps matches TRBD1 (6 bases). The sequencing input was naive CD4+ T cells from blood. The CDR3 sequence is CASSRGYSNQPQHF. CDR3 DNA: TGTGCCAGTTCCAGGGGCTATAGCAATCAGCCCCAGCATTTT.